The 9 T cell receptor beta chains in this list originate from one sample, sequenced in a study of CD8 T cells in Susac syndrome. Reverse transcription used roughly 0.5 to 1 ug RNA and random hexamers. A single record per CDR3 protein comes from TCRdb applying MiXCR to the immunoSEQ multiplex PCR reads. There are about 53,000 distinct CDR3 sequences in the sample; about 95% occur only once, and less than 0.9% lies in the top ten. Specimen: CD8+ T cells from PBMCs. All receptors derive from a human donor with Susac syndrome.

The rearrangement links TRBV7-9 to TRBJ2-3, with 10 bases lining up with TRBD1. The V segment lost 5 bases and the J segment 3 bases; nucleotides outside the gene matches: 5. The CDR3 covers 15 residues. Germline CDR1 and CDR2: SEHNR and FQNEAQ (reference sequence). The CDR3 here is CASSPRQGATDTQYF. Written as DNA, the CDR3 is TGTGCCAGCAGCCCCAGACAGGGGGCTACAGATACGCAGTATTTT.

The rearrangement uses TRBV29-1 and TRBJ2-7; D remains ambiguous. Deletions cut 7 bases from V and 3 bases from J, with 10 bases between. The germline V gene encodes CDR1 SQVTM and CDR2 ANQGSEA. The CDR3 extends over 11 amino acids. The CDR3 region is CSGTKGYEQYF. The CDR3 bases are TGCAGCGGGACCAAAGGCTACGAGCAGTACTTC.

This clonotype was observed a handful of times. J is TRBJ2-1 and V is TRBV11-2; D not certain. Germline loops: CDR1 SGHAT, CDR2 FQNNGV. The CDR3 spans 12 residues. V was cut by 1 base and J by 8 bases, with 6 bases left in between. CDR3 in DNA: TGTGCCAGCAGCTTAGTTGGGGATGAGCAGTTCTTC. Translation gives CASSLVGDEQFF.

The genes are TRBV7-8 and TRBJ2-1; a possible D gene is TRBD2 (5 bases). This CDR3 comprises 15 residues. The germline CDR1 and CDR2 sequences are SGHVS and FQNEAQ. Trimming stripped 2 bases from V and 6 bases from J, with 14 bases between. CDR3 bases: TGTGCCAGCAGCTTATCAGGTCTAGCAGGCAATGAGCAGTTCTTC. This sequence encodes CASSLSGLAGNEQFF. The variable domain in full, completed from reference TRBV7-8 and TRBJ2-1, reads GAGVSQSPRYKVAKRGQDVALRCDPISGHVSLFWYQQALGQGPEFLTYFQNEAQLDKSGLPSDRFFAERPEGSVSTLKIQRTQQEDSAVYLCASSLSGLAGNEQFFGPGTRLTVL.

V is TRBV12-3 or TRBV12-4 and J is TRBJ1-1; D call uncertain. V lost 3 bases and J 7 bases, leaving 6 bases between the germline ends. The CDR3 extends over 11 amino acids. Here the CDR3 DNA reads TGTGCCAGCAGTTTGGGTGTTGAAGCTTTCTTT. Translated: CASSLGVEAFF.

The chain uses TRBV5-1 and TRBJ1-2; 8 nucleotides align to TRBD1. Germline assignment: CDR1 SGHRS and CDR2 YFSETQ. V shed 0 bases, J shed 4 bases, and the junction held 5 bases outside the gene matches. CDR3 length equals 15 residues. DNA of the CDR3: TGCGCCAGCAGCTTGGAGGGGACAGGCGGCTATGGCTACACCTTC. Protein product: CASSLEGTGGYGYTF.

This chain joins TRBV30 and TRBJ2-7; the D is unclear. V was cut by 2 bases and J by 2 bases, with 10 bases left in between. The V gene's germline CDR1 is GTSNPN and CDR2 SVGIG (reference sequence). This CDR3 is 13 amino acids long. CDR3: CAWSMRNPYEQYF. Written as DNA, the CDR3 is TGTGCCTGGAGTATGAGGAATCCCTACGAGCAGTACTTC.

The CDR3 loop is CASSTDRTPGKTQYF. The CDR3 region has the DNA TGTGCCAGCAGTACCGACAGGACCCCGGGAAAGACCCAGTACTTC. The rearrangement links TRBV6-2 or TRBV6-3 to TRBJ2-5, with TRBD1 as a possible D gene (6 bases). Germline V gene data show CDR1 as MNHEY and CDR2 as SVGEGT. The CDR3 contains 15 residues. The V end was cut by 5 bases, the J end by 6 bases, with 19 bases between.

The chain carries TRBV20-1 and TRBJ1-2; 9 nucleotides line up with TRBD1. This CDR3 has 13 residues. Looked up from germline, CDR1 is DFQATT and CDR2 is SNEGSKA (reference sequence). The J segment lost 7 bases and the V segment lost 5 bases, leaving 8 bases of the junction unmatched. The CDR3 nucleotides are TGCAGTGCTTATAGGACAGGGGCTGTTGGCTACACCTTC. Protein sequence: CSAYRTGAVGYTF.